The 20 T cell receptor beta chains in this list originate from one sample, sequenced in a study of PD-1 and CTLA-4 blockade in melanoma. The method was immunoSEQ multiplex PCR; TCRdb's version includes in-frame clones alone and lacks a portion of them. The table includes roughly 30,000 clones, about 88% detected once. Here the sequenced sample was CD8+ T cells from peripheral blood, taken from a patient given anti-PD-1 treatment. Every receptor here comes from a human donor with melanoma.

This chain links TRBV7-9 with TRBJ2-1; D may be TRBD2 (6 bases). The CDR3 totals 13 residues. The V gene's germline CDR1 is SEHNR and CDR2 FQNEAQ (reference sequence). Trimming removed 5 bases at V and 9 bases at J, with 14 bases between. Here the CDR3 reads CASSRVGGTEQFF. CDR3 nucleotides: TGTGCCAGCAGCCGAGTTGGAGGGACTGAGCAGTTCTTC.

The V and J genes are TRBV27 and TRBJ1-1, with a weak D call TRBD1 (6 bases). V shed 5 bases and J shed 7 bases, with 14 bases lying between them. CDR1 and CDR2 from the germline V gene are MNHEY and SMNVEV (reference sequence). The CDR3 has 13 amino acids. In nucleotides, the CDR3 is TGTGCCAGCAGTACTGGGACATTCGGTGAAGCTTTCTTT. Translated, it gives CASSTGTFGEAFF.

The CDR3 DNA sequence: TGTGCCAGCAGCAGGACAGGGGATCGCTACGAGCAGTACTTC. It specifies CASSRTGDRYEQYF. The V call is TRBV5-6, the J call TRBJ2-7, with TRBD1 matching over 9 bases. Per germline, CDR1 SGHDT and CDR2 YYEEEE. The CDR3 is made up of 14 amino acids. Trimming cost V 4 bases and J 3 bases; bases outside gene matches: 5.

V gene TRBV29-1 combines with J gene TRBJ1-1; TRBD1 matches 7 bases. V shed 7 bases, J shed 0 bases, and the junction held 11 bases outside the gene matches. CDR3 length equals 15 residues. The germline CDR1 and CDR2 sequences are SQVTM and ANQGSEA. CDR3 coding DNA: TGCAGCGGCGTGGACAGGAGAAACATGAACACTGAAGCTTTCTTT. Amino acid sequence: CSGVDRRNMNTEAFF. Using reference TRBV29-1 and TRBJ1-1 for the parts outside the CDR3, the full variable domain is SAVISQKPSRDICQRGTSLTIQCQVDSQVTMMFWYRQQPGQSLTLIATANQGSEATYESGFVIDKFPISRPNLTFSTLTVSNMSPEDSSIYLCSGVDRRNMNTEAFFGQGTRLTVV.

The CDR3 DNA is TGTGCCAGCAGCTTAGATGGGGGTTTATCACCCCAGCATTTT. Translated, it gives CASSLDGGLSPQHF. The V and J genes are TRBV7-2 and TRBJ1-5; a weak D match, TRBD1 (5 bases). V was clipped by 1 base and J by 10 bases, with 14 bases between them. Germline CDR1 reads SGHTA; CDR2 reads FQGNSA. The CDR3 length is 14 residues.

This chain joins TRBV14 and TRBJ1-1; 9 positions agree with TRBD1. The junction had 12 bases not matched to a gene; V was cut back by 4 bases and J by 0 bases. This CDR3 has 18 residues. The germline gives CDR1 SGHDN, CDR2 FVKESK. CDR3 DNA sequence: TGTGCCAGCAGCCCTAGGACAGGGGAAGGGGGCATGAACACTGAAGCTTTCTTT. Protein product: CASSPRTGEGGMNTEAFF.

The rearrangement links TRBV27 to TRBJ2-1; no clear D gene. The CDR3 has 15 residues. Trimming stripped 0 bases from V and 8 bases from J, with 14 bases between. Germline V gene sequence: CDR1 MNHEY, CDR2 SMNVEV (reference sequence). The CDR3, as DNA: TGTGCCAGCAGTTTATCGCCCCTCCCGGGCCATGAGCAGTTCTTC. Translating it yields CASSLSPLPGHEQFF.

The rearrangement links TRBV10-2 to TRBJ1-5, with D perhaps matching TRBD1 (5 bases). The length of the CDR3 is 14 residues. Germline lookup yields CDR1 WSHSY and CDR2 SAAADI. V was cut by 3 bases and J by 7 bases, with 13 bases left in between. For the CDR3, the DNA is TGCGCCAGCAGTGACGGGGCGGCCGGACAGCCCCAGCATTTT. Translating it yields CASSDGAAGQPQHF.

The rearrangement uses TRBV3-1 (or the pseudogene TRBV3-2) and TRBJ2-2, with a weak D call TRBD2 (6 bases). The CDR3 sequence is 18 residues long. Germline CDR1 and CDR2: LGHDT and YNNKEL (reference sequence). Trimming took off 0 bases at V and 4 bases at J, with 18 bases between the two ends. CDR3 in DNA: TGTGCCAGCAGCCAAGAGGAATCCCGTGGAGGGCCCACCGGGGAGCTGTTTTTT. It encodes CASSQEESRGGPTGELFF.

The rearrangement joins TRBV29-1 to TRBJ1-2, with D hard to call. There are 11 residues in the CDR3. Trimming left V 2 bases short and J 5 bases short, with 6 bases between. Germline values: CDR1 SQVTM, CDR2 ANQGSEA. CDR3 coding DNA: TGCAGCGTTGAAAGACGGTATGGCTACACCTTC. It is translated as CSVERRYGYTF.

The rearrangement uses TRBV6-1 and TRBJ1-1; D may be TRBD1 (5 bases). This CDR3 spans 15 amino acids. V shed 1 base and J shed 6 bases, with 15 bases lying between them. Germline CDR1 MNHNS, CDR2 SASEGT. The CDR3 spells CASSEEVVGTAEAFF. CDR3 nucleotide sequence: TGTGCCAGCAGTGAAGAGGTCGTCGGGACCGCTGAAGCTTTCTTT.

This chain uses TRBV28 with TRBJ1-2, with D maybe TRBD1 (6 bases). Trimming stripped 6 bases from V and 0 bases from J, with 23 bases between. The CDR3 spans 18 residues. Germline V gene data show CDR1 as MDHEN and CDR2 as SYDVKM. CDR3 DNA sequence: TGTGCCAGCAGGTTCCAGGTCGACTGGGGGCTCTCTAACTATGGCTACACCTTC. Its protein is CASRFQVDWGLSNYGYTF.

This chain uses TRBV9 with TRBJ1-4; D not certain. This CDR3 contains 15 residues. Germline lookup yields CDR1 SGDLS and CDR2 YYNGEE. With 2 bases removed from V and 0 bases from J, the gap between germline ends came to 8 bases. CDR3: CASSVEGATNEKLFF. CDR3 coding DNA: TGTGCCAGCAGCGTGGAGGGAGCAACTAATGAAAAACTGTTTTTT.

The chain combines TRBV4-1 with TRBJ2-3, with D hard to call. Germline CDR1 MGHRA, CDR2 YSYEKL. CDR3 size: 14 residues. Trimming cost V 3 bases and J 6 bases, with 13 bases left between them. The CDR3 DNA reads as TGCGCCAGCAGCCATACCATCATTCGGGATACGCAGTATTTT. Translation: CASSHTIIRDTQYF.

The chain links TRBV4-1 to TRBJ2-1, with D unclear. The CDR3 totals 15 residues. Deletions cut 1 base from V and 0 bases from J, with 7 bases between. Germline CDR1 MGHRA, CDR2 YSYEKL. CDR3 nucleotide sequence: TGCGCCAGCAGCCAAGGGATCCCCTCCTACAATGAGCAGTTCTTC. This encodes CASSQGIPSYNEQFF.

The chain combines TRBV10-3 with TRBJ2-2; D ambiguous. This CDR3 has 13 amino acids. Germline CDR1 ENHRY, CDR2 SYGVKD. V was pared by 7 bases and J by 2 bases, with 8 bases between. CDR3 protein: CAITIENTGELFF. The CDR3, as DNA: TGTGCCATCACCATAGAAAACACCGGGGAGCTGTTTTTT.

The V and J genes are TRBV4-1 and TRBJ1-2; D is unresolved. Deletions cut 5 bases from V and 0 bases from J, with 10 bases between. Per germline, CDR1 MGHRA and CDR2 YSYEKL. This CDR3 region has 14 residues. The CDR3 DNA is TGCGCCAGCAGCGCCGCCCCAGCTAACTATGGCTACACCTTC. The encoded protein is CASSAAPANYGYTF.

The CDR3 DNA reads as TGTGCCAGCAGCCCGGACAGGAGCCACAATGAGCAGTTCTTC. This sequence encodes CASSPDRSHNEQFF. The chain combines TRBV9 with TRBJ2-1, with 7 nucleotides matching TRBD1. Germline CDR1 SGDLS, CDR2 YYNGEE. Trimming cost V 4 bases and J 5 bases; bases outside gene matches: 6. The CDR3 loop spans 14 amino acids. Full variable domain (outside the CDR3, taken from reference TRBV9 and TRBJ2-1): DSGVTQTPKHLITATGQRVTLRCSPRSGDLSVYWYQQSLDQGLQFLIQYYNGEERAKGNILERFSAQQFPDLHSELNLSSLELGDSALYFCASSPDRSHNEQFFGPGTRLTVL.

The rearrangement uses TRBV10-3 and TRBJ1-5; D is undetermined. The CDR3 sequence is 15 residues long. Germline V gene data show CDR1 as ENHRY and CDR2 as SYGVKD. V lost 2 bases and J 2 bases, leaving 10 bases between the germline ends. CDR3 nucleotide sequence: TGTGCCATCAGTGAGCTAGAGAAGGGCAATCAGCCCCAGCATTTT. Translated: CAISELEKGNQPQHF.

This sequence joins TRBV30 and TRBJ2-1, with D uncertain. CDR1 and CDR2 from the germline V gene are GTSNPN and SVGIG (reference sequence). V was shortened by 0 bases and J by 6 bases, with 3 bases between the two germline ends. The CDR3 contains 11 residues. The CDR3 here is CAWSVGNEQFF. The CDR3 DNA reads TGTGCCTGGAGTGTAGGCAATGAGCAGTTCTTC.